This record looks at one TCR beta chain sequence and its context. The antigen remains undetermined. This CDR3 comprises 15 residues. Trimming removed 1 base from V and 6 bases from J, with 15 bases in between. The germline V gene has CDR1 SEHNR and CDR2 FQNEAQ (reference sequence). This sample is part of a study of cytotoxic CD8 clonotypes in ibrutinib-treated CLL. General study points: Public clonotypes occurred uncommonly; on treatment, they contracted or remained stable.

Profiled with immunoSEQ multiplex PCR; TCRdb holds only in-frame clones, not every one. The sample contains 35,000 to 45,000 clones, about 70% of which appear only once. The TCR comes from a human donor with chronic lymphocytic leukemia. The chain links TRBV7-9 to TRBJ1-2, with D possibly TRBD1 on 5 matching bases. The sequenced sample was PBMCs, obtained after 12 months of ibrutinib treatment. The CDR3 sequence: CASSLGSPPGDGYTF. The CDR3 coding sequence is TGTGCCAGCAGCTTAGGGAGTCCACCGGGGGATGGCTACACCTTC.